Described below is a single T cell receptor (beta chain) sequence and its context. This specimen comes from a study of human T cells and chemical hapten exposure. Indicated time point: patch test 1, 2 weeks after DPC sensitization. Treatment of the sample: therapeutic diphenylcyclopropenone sensitization with weekly scalp DPC. The V end lost 3 bases, the J end lost 1 base, and 11 bases lay between the germline ends. Germline V gene sequence: CDR1 KGHSH, CDR2 LQKENI. CDR3 length: 15 amino acids. TCRdb called the RACE reads again in MiXCR, with one record for every CDR3 protein. Altogether approximately 49,000 distinct CDR3 sequences are present, less than 9.5% being singletons, with the ten largest covering approximately 4.5%.

The chain uses TRBV18 and TRBJ2-3; possible D gene TRBD1, 5 bases. This sequence was found in a woman aged 45 to 65 with alopecia areata. Some clones in this sample may be carry-over from other donors' samples. The sample here was whole blood, taken in connection with sensitization to the hapten diphenylcyclopropenone (DPC). The CDR3 is CASSPGRLGTDTQYF. In DNA form, the CDR3 reads TGTGCCAGCTCACCGGGGCGCTTGGGCACAGATACGCAGTATTTT. The full variable domain, completed using reference TRBV18 and TRBJ2-3, is NAGVMQNPRHLVRRRGQEARLRCSPMKGHSHVYWYRQLPEEGLKFMVYLQKENIIDESGMPKERFSAEFPKEGPSILRIQQVVRGDSAAYFCASSPGRLGTDTQYFGPGTRLTVL.